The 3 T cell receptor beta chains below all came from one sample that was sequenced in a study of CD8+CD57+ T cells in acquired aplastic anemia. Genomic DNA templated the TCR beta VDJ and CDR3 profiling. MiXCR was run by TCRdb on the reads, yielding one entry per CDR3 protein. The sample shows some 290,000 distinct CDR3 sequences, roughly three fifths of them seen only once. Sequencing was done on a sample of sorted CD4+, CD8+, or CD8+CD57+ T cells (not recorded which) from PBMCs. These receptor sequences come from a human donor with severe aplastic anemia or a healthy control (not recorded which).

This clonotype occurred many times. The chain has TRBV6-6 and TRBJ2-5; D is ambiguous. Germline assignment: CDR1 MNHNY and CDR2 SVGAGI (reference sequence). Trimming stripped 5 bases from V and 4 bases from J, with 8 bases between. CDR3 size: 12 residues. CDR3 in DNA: TGTGCCAGCAGTCCTTCGACAGAGACCCAGTACTTC. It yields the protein CASSPSTETQYF.

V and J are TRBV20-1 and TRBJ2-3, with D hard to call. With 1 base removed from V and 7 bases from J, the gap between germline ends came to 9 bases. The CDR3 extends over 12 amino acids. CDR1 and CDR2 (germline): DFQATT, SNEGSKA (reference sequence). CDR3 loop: CSARVEANTQYF. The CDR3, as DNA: TGCAGTGCTAGAGTCGAAGCAAATACGCAGTATTTT.

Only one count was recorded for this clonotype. This CDR3 is CATSRDNYGGGAPGELFF. The DNA for the CDR3 is TGTGCCACCAGCAGAGATAATTACGGCGGGGGGGCTCCCGGGGAGCTGTTTTTT. This chain uses TRBV15 with TRBJ2-2, with 9 bases fitting TRBD2. The J segment lost 6 bases and the V segment lost 0 bases, leaving 11 bases of the junction unmatched. This CDR3 is built from 18 residues. The V gene's germline CDR1 is LNHNV and CDR2 YYDKDF (reference sequence). Supplemented by reference TRBV15 and TRBJ2-2, the full variable domain reads DAMVIQNPRYQVTQFGKPVTLSCSQTLNHNVMYWYQQKSSQAPKLLFHYYDKDFNNEADTPDNFQSRRPNTSFCFLDIRSPGLGDTAMYLCATSRDNYGGGAPGELFFGEGSRLTVL.